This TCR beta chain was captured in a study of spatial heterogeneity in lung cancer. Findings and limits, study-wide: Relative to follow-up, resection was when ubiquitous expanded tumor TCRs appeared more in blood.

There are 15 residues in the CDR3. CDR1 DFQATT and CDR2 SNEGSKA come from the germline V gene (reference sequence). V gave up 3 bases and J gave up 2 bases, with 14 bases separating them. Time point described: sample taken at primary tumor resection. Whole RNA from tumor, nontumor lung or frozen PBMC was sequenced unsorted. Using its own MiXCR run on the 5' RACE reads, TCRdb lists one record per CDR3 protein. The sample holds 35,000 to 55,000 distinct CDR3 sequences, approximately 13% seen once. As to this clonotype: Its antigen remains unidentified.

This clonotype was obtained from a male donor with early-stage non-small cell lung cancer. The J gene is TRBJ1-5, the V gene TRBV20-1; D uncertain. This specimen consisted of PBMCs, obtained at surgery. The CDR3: CSASSGFVGNQPQHF. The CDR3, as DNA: TGCAGTGCTAGTAGTGGGTTTGTGGGCAATCAGCCCCAGCATTTT.